This entry features one T cell receptor beta chain sequence. Its antigen is as yet unknown. The record originates from a study of blood T cells in healthy people across ages. Study results and caveats: Shifts in expanded clonotypes may have been confounded by donor CMV status, which was unknown.

Combining a sample-barcoded 5' primer with a J-beta primer mix, a second PCR ran for roughly 7 to 12 cycles. From the 5' RACE reads, TCRdb called clonotypes with MiXCR, one entry per CDR3 protein. The sample holds hundreds of thousands of distinct CDR3 sequences, 52% seen once. The TCR originated in a woman of 80 years or more in good health. Source material: blood.

Written as DNA, the CDR3 is TGTGCCTCCTCTGGGGACAATGAGCAGTTCTTC. Encoded protein: CASSGDNEQFF. The V call is TRBV15, the J call TRBJ2-1, with D unclear. Trimming took off 11 bases at V and 5 bases at J, with 10 bases between the two ends. The length of the CDR3 is 11 residues. Germline V CDR1 and CDR2: LNHNV, YYDKDF (reference sequence).